A selection of T cell receptor beta chains follows, all from one sample in a study of blood T cell repertoires in COVID-19. Only in-frame clones appear in the TCRdb table, and some are missing; sequencing was by immunoSEQ multiplex PCR. Of 75,000 to 95,000 clones detected, roughly 84% appear once; the ten largest clones hold about 3%. Sequenced material: peripheral blood. Receptor source: a woman over 75 with acute or convalescent COVID-19. CDR3s include the opening cysteine and the closing phenylalanine or tryptophan. A clone size is listed for some rows: how often the clone was seen (once, few, many), or a class if it is expanded.

size,J,V,CDR3
.,TRBJ1-5,TRBV28,CASRSPAGLTF
.,TRBJ1-2,TRBV18,CASSPPIMDSNPNYGYTF
.,TRBJ2-1,TRBV11-2,CATSGLSYNEQFF
.,TRBJ2-3,TRBV25-1,CASGSPMGTDTQYF
.,TRBJ2-2,TRBV25-1,CASSEIWTVTNTGELFF
few,TRBJ1-6,TRBV15,CATSRDAGRNSPLHF
.,TRBJ1-2,TRBV18,CASSPLPSTGNYGYTF
.,TRBJ2-1,TRBV12-3/TRBV12-4,CASSILQGKQFF
.,TRBJ1-2,TRBV28,CASSLNPANYGYTF
.,TRBJ2-7,TRBV29-1,CSAEGVSYEQYF
.,TRBJ1-4,TRBV14,CASSQDLGRPNEKLFF
.,TRBJ1-2,TRBV20-1,CSARTGYGYTF
.,TRBJ1-1,TRBV4-2,CASSQAAGQENTEAFF
.,TRBJ1-5,TRBV11-2,CASSLGGVNQPQHF
.,TRBJ2-7,TRBV4-3,CASSQDLRERQYF
few,TRBJ2-7,TRBV6-6,CASSPRGGSSYEQYF
.,TRBJ2-1,TRBV5-1,CASSLSTSGVNEQFF
.,TRBJ1-1,TRBV29-1,CSVGLHDRASEAFF
.,TRBJ1-1,TRBV7-6,CASSLGRNTEAFF
.,TRBJ2-3,TRBV5-1,CASSFAGGNTDTQYF
once,TRBJ1-1,TRBV27,CASSTHGVYTEAFF
.,TRBJ2-3,TRBV6-5,CASSYRSGTGMDTQYF
.,TRBJ2-1,TRBV18,CASSPGTSGRVPNNEQFF
.,TRBJ2-1,TRBV7-9,CASSTGTSGGAVPYNEQFF
.,TRBJ2-7,TRBV12-3/TRBV12-4,CASSRGGEQYF
once,TRBJ2-5,TRBV9,CASSPGQYQETQYF
.,TRBJ1-5,TRBV28,CASSIPAGAQPQHF
.,TRBJ2-1,TRBV29-1,CSVQQGHEQFF
.,TRBJ1-2,TRBV2,CASKQGTGDNYGYTF
.,TRBJ2-7,TRBV5-1,CASSLGGQLSYEQYF
.,TRBJ1-1,TRBV5-1,CASSSTVDYTEAFF
.,TRBJ1-5,TRBV28,CASSFLRRPQHF
.,TRBJ2-3,TRBV4-2,CASSQALAGGGGPDTQYF
once,TRBJ2-2,TRBV3-1/TRBV3-2,CASSQESSSGGWRNTGELFF
.,TRBJ2-7,TRBV5-6,CASSLRGSGYEQYF
.,TRBJ1-3,TRBV5-5,CASSLGPISGNTIYF
few,TRBJ2-3,TRBV20-1,CSASGQGQYF
.,TRBJ2-5,TRBV19,CASSIFWTGIFQETQYF
.,TRBJ1-5,TRBV12-3/TRBV12-4,CASSLTDQPQHF
once,TRBJ1-1,TRBV5-1,CASSLAIGVAEAFF
.,TRBJ1-1,TRBV19,CASSPRVNTEAFF
.,TRBJ2-7,TRBV30,CAWSRWEGGEQYF